This note documents a single T cell receptor beta chain sequence. This sample is drawn from a study of blood T cell repertoires in COVID-19. At the level of the study: The United States, Italy and Spain were the sources of the acute and convalescent COVID-19 samples. PBMCs, B-cell-depleted T cells, or T cells were the source of the cDNA or gDNA that made up the material.

Authors' analysis steps: Reference gene primer amplification yielded estimated nucleated cell counts. The data were produced by immunoSEQ multiplex PCR, yet TCRdb's version contains in-frame clones alone and is incomplete. Clonal size and the V and J genes are those of that table, whereas D and trimming came from the DNA. The sample lists approximately 50,000 clones, nearly 95% seen once, with approximately 4.6% in the top ten. This CDR3 is built from 21 residues. V dropped 6 bases and J dropped 6; count of bases not matched to a gene: 28. The germline V gene has CDR1 MNHEY and CDR2 SMNVEV (reference sequence).

The sequence came from a man over 45 with active COVID-19. Sequenced sample: peripheral blood. The gene calls are TRBV27 and TRBJ2-3; 9 nucleotides line up with TRBD2. CDR3: CASSSLPWRAGGPALSDTQYF. CDR3 sequence (DNA): TGTGCCAGCAGCTCCCTCCCCTGGAGGGCGGGAGGGCCCGCCCTTTCGGATACGCAGTATTTT.